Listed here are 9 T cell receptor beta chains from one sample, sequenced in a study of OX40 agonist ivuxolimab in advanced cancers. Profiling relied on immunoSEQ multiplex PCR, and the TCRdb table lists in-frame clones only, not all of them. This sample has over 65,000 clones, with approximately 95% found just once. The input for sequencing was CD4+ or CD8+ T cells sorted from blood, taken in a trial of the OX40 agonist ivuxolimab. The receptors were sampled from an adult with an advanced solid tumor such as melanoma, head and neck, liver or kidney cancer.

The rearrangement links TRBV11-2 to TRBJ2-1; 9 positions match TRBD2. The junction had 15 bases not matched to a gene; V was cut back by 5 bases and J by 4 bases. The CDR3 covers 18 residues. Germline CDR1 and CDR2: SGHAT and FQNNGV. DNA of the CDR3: TGTGCCAGCAGCCACGCAGTCCACCCTAGCGGGATGTACAATGAGCAGTTCTTC. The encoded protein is CASSHAVHPSGMYNEQFF.

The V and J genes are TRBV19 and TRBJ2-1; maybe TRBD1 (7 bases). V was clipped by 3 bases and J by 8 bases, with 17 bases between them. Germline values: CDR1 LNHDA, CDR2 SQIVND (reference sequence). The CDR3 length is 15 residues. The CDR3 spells CASSIGAGGFYEQFF. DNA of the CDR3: TGTGCCAGTAGTATTGGGGCAGGGGGGTTCTATGAGCAGTTCTTC.

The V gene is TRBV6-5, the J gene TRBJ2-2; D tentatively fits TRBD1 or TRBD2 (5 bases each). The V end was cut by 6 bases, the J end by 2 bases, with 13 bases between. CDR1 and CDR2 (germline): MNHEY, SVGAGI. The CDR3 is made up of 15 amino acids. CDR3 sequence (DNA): TGTGCCAGCAGGCGATCCGGGACCAACACCGGGGAGCTGTTTTTT. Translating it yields CASRRSGTNTGELFF.

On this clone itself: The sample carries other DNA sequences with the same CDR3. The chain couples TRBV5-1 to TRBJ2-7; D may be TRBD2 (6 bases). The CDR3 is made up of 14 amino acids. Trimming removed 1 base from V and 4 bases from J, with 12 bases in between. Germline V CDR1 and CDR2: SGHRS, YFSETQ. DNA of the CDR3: TGCGCCAGCAGCTTGTCTGGGGGGTCATACGAGCAGTACTTC. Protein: CASSLSGGSYEQYF.

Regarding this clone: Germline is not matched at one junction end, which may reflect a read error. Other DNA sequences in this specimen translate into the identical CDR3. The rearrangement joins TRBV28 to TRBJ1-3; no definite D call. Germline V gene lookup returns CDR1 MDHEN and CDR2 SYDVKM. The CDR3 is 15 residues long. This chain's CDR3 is CASSFGQVSGNTIYF. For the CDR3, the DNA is TGCGCCAGCAGTTTCGGGCAGGTCTCTGGAAACACCATATATTTT.

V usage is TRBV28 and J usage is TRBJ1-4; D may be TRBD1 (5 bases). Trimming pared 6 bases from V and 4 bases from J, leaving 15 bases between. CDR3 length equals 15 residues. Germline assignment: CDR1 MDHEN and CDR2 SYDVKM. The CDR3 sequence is CASRTGARGNEKLFF. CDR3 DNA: TGTGCCAGCAGGACCGGGGCCCGGGGTAATGAAAAACTGTTTTTT.

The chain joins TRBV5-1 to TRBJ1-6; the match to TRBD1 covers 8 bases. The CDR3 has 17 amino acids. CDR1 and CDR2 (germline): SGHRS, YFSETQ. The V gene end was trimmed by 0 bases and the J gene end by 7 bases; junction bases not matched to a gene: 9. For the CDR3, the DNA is TGCGCCAGCAGCTTGGCCCCAGGACAGGGAACAAATTCACCCCTCCACTTT. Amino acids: CASSLAPGQGTNSPLHF.

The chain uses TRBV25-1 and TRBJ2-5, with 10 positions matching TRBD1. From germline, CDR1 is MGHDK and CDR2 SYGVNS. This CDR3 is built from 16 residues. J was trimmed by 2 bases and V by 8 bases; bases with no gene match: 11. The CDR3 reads CASVGTGEQSQETQYF. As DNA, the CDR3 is TGTGCCAGCGTCGGGACAGGGGAACAATCGCAAGAGACCCAGTACTTC.

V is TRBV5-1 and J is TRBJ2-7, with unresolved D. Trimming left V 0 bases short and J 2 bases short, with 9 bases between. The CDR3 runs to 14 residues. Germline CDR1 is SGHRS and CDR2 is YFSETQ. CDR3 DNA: TGCGCCAGCAGCTTGGCGGCAGCTACCTACGAGCAGTACTTC. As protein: CASSLAAATYEQYF.